This TCR beta chain was retrieved from a study of T cell repertoires in cytomegalovirus infection. About the study: Recently identified HLA-C-restricted CMV epitopes were among the peptides used. CMV infection together with matching HLA type was indicated by public TCR beta signatures.

TCRdb itself ran the reads through MiXCR, one entry per CDR3 protein. The data hold fewer than 1,000,000 distinct CDR3 sequences, with 30% to 40% observed a single time. Broader study findings: HLA-C-restricted, CMV-specific TCR beta clonotypes were dominant ex vivo.

Comment on this clonotype: Antigen: not known.

V lost 5 bases and J lost 8, with 15 bases in between. This CDR3 is 14 amino acids long. Germline V CDR1 and CDR2: SNHLY, FYNNEI. Here the sequenced sample was cultured CD8+ T cells from PBMCs, taken from culture after CMV antigen stimulation. The receptor was isolated from a human donor in good health (CMV status not recorded). Some clones in this sample may be carry-over from other donors' samples. The rearrangement uses TRBV2 and TRBJ1-4; unclear D gene. CDR3 protein: CASSSGPSPEKLFF. The CDR3 DNA reads as TGTGCCAGCAGTTCCGGGCCCTCCCCCGAAAAACTGTTTTTT. Variable domain in full (rest from reference TRBV2 and TRBJ1-4): EPEVTQTPSHQVTQMGQEVILRCVPISNHLYFYWYRQILGQKVEFLVSFYNNEISEKSEIFDDQFSVERPDGSNFTLKIRSTKLEDSAMYFCASSSGPSPEKLFFGSGTQLSVL.